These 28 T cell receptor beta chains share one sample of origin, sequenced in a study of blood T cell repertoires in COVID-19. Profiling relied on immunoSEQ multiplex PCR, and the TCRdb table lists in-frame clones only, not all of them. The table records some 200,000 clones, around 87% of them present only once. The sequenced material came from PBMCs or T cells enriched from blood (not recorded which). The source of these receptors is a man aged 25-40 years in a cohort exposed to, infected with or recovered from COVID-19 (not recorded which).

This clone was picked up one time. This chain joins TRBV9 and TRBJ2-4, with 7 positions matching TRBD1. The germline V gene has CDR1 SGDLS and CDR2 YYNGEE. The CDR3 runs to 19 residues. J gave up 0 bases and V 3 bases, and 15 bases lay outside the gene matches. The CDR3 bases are TGTGCCAGCAGCGCCTCGACGGGACAGCCTAACTTAGCCAAAAACATTCAGTACTTC. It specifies CASSASTGQPNLAKNIQYF.

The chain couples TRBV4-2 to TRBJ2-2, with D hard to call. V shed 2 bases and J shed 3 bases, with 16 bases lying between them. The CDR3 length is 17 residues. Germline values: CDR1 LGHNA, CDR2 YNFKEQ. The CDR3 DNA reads TGTGCCAGCAGCCAATCCTCCACGCGGCCAGACACCGGGGAGCTGTTTTTT. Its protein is CASSQSSTRPDTGELFF.

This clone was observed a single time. As DNA, the CDR3 is TGTGCCATCAGCAGGGGAAGCAATCAGCCCCAGCATTTT. It is translated as CAISRGSNQPQHF. This sequence joins TRBV10-3 and TRBJ1-5; maybe TRBD1 (6 bases). The V gene's germline CDR1 is ENHRY and CDR2 SYGVKD. V was clipped by 6 bases and J by 1 base, with 7 bases between them. There are 13 residues in the CDR3.

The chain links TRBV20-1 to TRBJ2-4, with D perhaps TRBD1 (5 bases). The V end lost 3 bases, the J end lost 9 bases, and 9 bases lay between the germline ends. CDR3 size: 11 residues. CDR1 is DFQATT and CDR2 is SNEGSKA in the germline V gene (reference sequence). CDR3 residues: CSASPQGIQYF. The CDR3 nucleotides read TGCAGTGCTAGTCCTCAGGGCATTCAGTACTTC.

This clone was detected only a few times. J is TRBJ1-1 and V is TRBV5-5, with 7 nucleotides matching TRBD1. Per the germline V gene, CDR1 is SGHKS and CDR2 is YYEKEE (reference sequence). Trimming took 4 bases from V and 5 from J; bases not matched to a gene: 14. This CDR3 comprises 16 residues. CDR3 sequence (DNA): TGTGCCAGCAGCCAGTACAGGGGCACCGTCGTTACTGAAGCTTTCTTT. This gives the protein CASSQYRGTVVTEAFF.

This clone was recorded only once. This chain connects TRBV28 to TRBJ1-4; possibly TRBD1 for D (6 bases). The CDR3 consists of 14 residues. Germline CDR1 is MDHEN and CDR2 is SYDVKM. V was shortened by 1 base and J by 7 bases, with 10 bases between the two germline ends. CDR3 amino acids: CASSLSGVSEKLFF. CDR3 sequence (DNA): TGTGCCAGCAGTTTATCAGGGGTCAGTGAAAAACTGTTTTTT.

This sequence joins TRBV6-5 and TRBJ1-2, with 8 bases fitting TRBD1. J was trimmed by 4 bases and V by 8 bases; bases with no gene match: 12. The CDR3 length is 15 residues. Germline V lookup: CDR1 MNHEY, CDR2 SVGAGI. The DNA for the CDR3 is TGTGCCAGCGCTGATCCCGGGACAGGATTCTATGGCTACACCTTC. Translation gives CASADPGTGFYGYTF.

The CDR3 sequence is CASSLSAGRYGYTF. The DNA for the CDR3 is TGTGCCAGCAGTTTATCTGCAGGGAGGTATGGCTACACCTTC. V is TRBV27 and J is TRBJ1-2; D perhaps matches TRBD1 (5 bases). V lost 0 bases and J 5 bases, leaving 10 bases between the germline ends. From germline, CDR1 is MNHEY and CDR2 SMNVEV (reference sequence). This CDR3 is 14 amino acids long.

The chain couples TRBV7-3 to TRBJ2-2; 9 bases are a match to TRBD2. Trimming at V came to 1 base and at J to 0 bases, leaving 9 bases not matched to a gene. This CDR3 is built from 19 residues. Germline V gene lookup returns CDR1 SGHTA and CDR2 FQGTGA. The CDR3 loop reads CASSLKVVAGVTNTGELFF. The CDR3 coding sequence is TGTGCCAGCAGCTTAAAAGTTGTAGCGGGAGTAACGAACACCGGGGAGCTGTTTTTT.

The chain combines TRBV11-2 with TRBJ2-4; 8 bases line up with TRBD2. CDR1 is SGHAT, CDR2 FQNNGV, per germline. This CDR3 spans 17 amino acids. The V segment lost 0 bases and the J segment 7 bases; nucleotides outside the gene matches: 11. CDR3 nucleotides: TGTGCCAGCAGCTTAGATCCTACTAGCGGATGGGGCAACATTCAGTACTTC. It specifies CASSLDPTSGWGNIQYF.

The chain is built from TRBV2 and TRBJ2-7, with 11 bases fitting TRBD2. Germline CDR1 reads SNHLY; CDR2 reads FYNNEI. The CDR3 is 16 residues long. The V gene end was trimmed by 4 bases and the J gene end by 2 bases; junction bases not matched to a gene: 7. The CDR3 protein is CASSGRNSGGAYEQYF. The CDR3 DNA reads TGTGCCAGCAGTGGCCGGAATAGCGGGGGGGCCTACGAGCAGTACTTC.

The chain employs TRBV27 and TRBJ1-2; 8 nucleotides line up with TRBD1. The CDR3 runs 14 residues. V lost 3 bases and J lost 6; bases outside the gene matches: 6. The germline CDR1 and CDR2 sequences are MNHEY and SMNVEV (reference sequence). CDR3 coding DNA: TGTGCCAGCAGTTTGGACAGGGTGGCGGATGGCTACACCTTC. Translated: CASSLDRVADGYTF.

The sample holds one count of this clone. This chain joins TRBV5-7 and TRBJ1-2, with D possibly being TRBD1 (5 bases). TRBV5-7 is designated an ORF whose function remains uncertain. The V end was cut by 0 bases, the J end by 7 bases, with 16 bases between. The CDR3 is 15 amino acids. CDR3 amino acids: CASSLEQVGDLGYTF. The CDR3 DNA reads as TGTGCCAGCAGCTTGGAACAGGTTGGAGATCTTGGCTACACCTTC.

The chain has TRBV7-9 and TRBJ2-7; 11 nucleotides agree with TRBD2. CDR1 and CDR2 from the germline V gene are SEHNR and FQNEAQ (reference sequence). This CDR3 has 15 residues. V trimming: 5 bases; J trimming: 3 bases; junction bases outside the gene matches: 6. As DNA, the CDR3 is TGTGCCAGCAGCCCACTAGCGGGGGAGTTCTACGAGCAGTACTTC. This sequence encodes CASSPLAGEFYEQYF. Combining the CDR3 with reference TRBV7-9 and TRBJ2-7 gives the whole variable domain DTGVSQNPRHKITKRGQNVTFRCDPISEHNRLYWYRQTLGQGPEFLTYFQNEAQLEKSRLLSDRFSAERPKGSFSTLEIQRTEQGDSAMYLCASSPLAGEFYEQYFGPGTRLTVT.

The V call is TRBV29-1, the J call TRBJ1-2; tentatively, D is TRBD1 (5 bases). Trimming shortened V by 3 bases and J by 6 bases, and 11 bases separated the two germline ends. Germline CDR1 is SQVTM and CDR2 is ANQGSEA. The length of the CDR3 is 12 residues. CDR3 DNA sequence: TGCAGCGTTGAGGGACTTCCGGATGGCTACACCTTC. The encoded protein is CSVEGLPDGYTF.

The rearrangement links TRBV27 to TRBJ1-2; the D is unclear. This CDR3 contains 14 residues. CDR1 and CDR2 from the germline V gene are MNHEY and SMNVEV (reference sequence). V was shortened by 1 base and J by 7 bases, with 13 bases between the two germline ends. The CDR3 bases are TGTGCCAGCAGTTTATTATCCGGGAAGTTTGGCTACACCTTC. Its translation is CASSLLSGKFGYTF.

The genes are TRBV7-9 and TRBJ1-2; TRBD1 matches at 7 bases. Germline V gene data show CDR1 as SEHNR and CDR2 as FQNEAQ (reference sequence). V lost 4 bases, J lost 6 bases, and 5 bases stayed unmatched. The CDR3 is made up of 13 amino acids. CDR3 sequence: CASSSQTGDGYTF. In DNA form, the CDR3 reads TGTGCCAGCAGCTCCCAAACAGGGGATGGCTACACCTTC.

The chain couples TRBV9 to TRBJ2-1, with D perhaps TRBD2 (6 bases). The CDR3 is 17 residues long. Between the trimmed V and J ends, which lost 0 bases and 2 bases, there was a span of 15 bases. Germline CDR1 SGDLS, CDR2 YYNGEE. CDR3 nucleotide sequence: TGTGCCAGCAGCGTAGTTCCGGGTAGCGGAGCCTACAATGAGCAGTTCTTC. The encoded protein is CASSVVPGSGAYNEQFF.

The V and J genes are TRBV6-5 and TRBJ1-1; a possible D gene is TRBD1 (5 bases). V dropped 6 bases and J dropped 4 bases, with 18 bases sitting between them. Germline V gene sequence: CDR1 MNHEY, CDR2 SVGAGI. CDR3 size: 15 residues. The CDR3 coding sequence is TGTGCCAGCAGGACGGGGGATGGGTTCGTCACTGAAGCTTTCTTT. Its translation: CASRTGDGFVTEAFF.

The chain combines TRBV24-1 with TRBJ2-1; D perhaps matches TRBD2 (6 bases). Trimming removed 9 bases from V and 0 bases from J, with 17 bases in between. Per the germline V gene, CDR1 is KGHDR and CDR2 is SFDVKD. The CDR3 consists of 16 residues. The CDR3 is CATRGKAGSSYNEQFF. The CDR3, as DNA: TGTGCCACCCGGGGTAAGGCGGGAAGCTCCTACAATGAGCAGTTCTTC.

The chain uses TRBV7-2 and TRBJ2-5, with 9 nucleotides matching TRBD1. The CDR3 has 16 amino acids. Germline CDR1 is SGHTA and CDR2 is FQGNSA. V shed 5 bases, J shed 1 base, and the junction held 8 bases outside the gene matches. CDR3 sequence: CASSQNRGLGQETQYF. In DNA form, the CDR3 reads TGTGCCAGCAGCCAAAACAGGGGGCTGGGCCAAGAGACCCAGTACTTC.

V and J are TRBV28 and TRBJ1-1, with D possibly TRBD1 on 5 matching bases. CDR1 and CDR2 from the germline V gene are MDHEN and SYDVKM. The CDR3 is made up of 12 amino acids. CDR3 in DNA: TGTACGTCCGGGGGGGTCGACACTGAAGCTTTCTTT. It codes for CTSGGVDTEAFF.

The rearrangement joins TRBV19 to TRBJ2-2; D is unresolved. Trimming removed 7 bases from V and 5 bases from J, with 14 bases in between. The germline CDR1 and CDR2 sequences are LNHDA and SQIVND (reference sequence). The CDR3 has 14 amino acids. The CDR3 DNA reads TGTGCCAGTAATCTGCGAGCTAGTACCGGGGAGCTGTTTTTT. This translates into CASNLRASTGELFF.

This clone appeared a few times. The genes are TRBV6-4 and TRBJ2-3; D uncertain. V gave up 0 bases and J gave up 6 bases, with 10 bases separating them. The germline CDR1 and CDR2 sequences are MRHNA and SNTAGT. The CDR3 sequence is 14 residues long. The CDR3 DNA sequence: TGTGCCAGCAGTGACTCTCCCGCACACGATACGCAGTATTTT. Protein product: CASSDSPAHDTQYF.

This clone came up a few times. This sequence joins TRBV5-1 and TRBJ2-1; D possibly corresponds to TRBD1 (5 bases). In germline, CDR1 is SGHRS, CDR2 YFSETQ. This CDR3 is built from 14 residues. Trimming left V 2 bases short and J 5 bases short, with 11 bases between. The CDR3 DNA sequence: TGCGCCAGCAGCTTTACAGGAACCCACAATGAGCAGTTCTTC. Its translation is CASSFTGTHNEQFF.

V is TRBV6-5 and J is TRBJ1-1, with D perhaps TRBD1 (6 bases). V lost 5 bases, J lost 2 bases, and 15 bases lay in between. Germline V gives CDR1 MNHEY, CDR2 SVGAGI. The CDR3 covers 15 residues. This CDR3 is CASSPLQGPNTEAFF. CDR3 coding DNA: TGTGCCAGCAGTCCACTACAGGGCCCCAACACTGAAGCTTTCTTT.

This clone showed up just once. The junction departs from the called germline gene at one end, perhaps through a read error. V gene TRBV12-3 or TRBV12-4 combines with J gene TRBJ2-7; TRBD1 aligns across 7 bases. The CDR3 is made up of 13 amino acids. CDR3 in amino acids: CASSLLPDRDANF. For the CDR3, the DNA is TGTGCCAGCAGTTTACTACCAGACAGGGACGCGAACTTC.

The CDR3 nucleotides are TGCGCCAGCAGCCAGGGACAGAGTAATGAGCAGTTCTTC. Encoded protein: CASSQGQSNEQFF. The rearrangement links TRBV4-3 to TRBJ2-1, with TRBD1 matching over 7 bases. The V gene end was trimmed by 3 bases and the J gene end by 7 bases; junction bases not matched to a gene: 3. The CDR3 runs to 13 residues. Germline values: CDR1 LGHNA, CDR2 YSLEER.